This T cell receptor (beta chain) was found in a study of CD8 T cells in ankylosing spondylitis. The germline gives CDR1 SGHTA, CDR2 FQGNSA. Losses at the gene ends were 5 bases for V and 6 bases for J; bases not matched to a gene: 15. The CDR3 runs to 17 residues. Broader study findings: Disease-linked clones were CD8+ and relatively rare in peripheral blood. Researchers reportedly found disease-linked clones significantly enriched in matched ankylosing spondylitis synovial fluid. Made up of fewer than ten highly homologous variants, a TCR beta motif appeared characteristic of ankylosing spondylitis blood. Existing reports had already noted some motif variants in reactive arthritis synovial fluid and blood.

Construction of TCR beta libraries was performed using quantitative 5'-RACE with molecular barcodes. TCRdb re-derived calls from the 5' RACE reads in MiXCR, one entry per CDR3 protein. This table has 500,000 or so distinct CDR3 sequences, approximately 5.3% appearing once. This clonotype was observed many times. Its specificity is not known. This receptor was obtained from a male donor with ankylosing spondylitis. Sequencing used blood, either unsorted or a sorted T cell fraction (not recorded which). J is TRBJ2-3 and V is TRBV7-2; 9 bases agree with TRBD2. The CDR3 nucleotides are TGTGCCAGCAGCCCTCTGGGACTAGCCCTCTCGAGCGATACGCAGTATTTT. It translates to CASSPLGLALSSDTQYF. The full variable domain, rest sourced from reference TRBV7-2 and TRBJ2-3, is GAGVSQSPSNKVTEKGKDVELRCDPISGHTALYWYRQSLGQGLEFLIYFQGNSAPDKSGLPSDRFSAERTGGSVSTLTIQRTQQEDSAVYLCASSPLGLALSSDTQYFGPGTRLTVL.